The present T cell receptor (beta chain) was sequenced within a study of blood T cell repertoires in COVID-19. Study summary: Samples of COVID-19 (acute and convalescent) were obtained from the United States, Italy and Spain. PBMCs, B-cell-depleted T cells, or T cells were the source of the cDNA or gDNA that made up the material.

The V end was cut by 2 bases, the J end by 8 bases, with 10 bases between. The CDR3 has 13 amino acids. The germline V gene encodes CDR1 MNHEY and CDR2 SVGAGI. As processed by the authors: For nucleated cells, counts were estimated from reference gene primer amplification. TCRdb keeps only in-frame clones here, not all; method: immunoSEQ multiplex PCR. The V and J calls and clone size were taken over from that table, and D and trimming were inferred from the DNA. The sample shows around 100,000 clones, about 88% of them seen only once. The TCR was taken from a human donor in a cohort sampled during active COVID-19. The chain links TRBV6-5 to TRBJ1-5; a weak D match, TRBD1 (5 bases). The sequenced sample consisted of peripheral blood. CDR3 coding DNA: TGTGCCAGCAGTTACGCCTGGGGGGAGCCCCAGCATTTT. Protein: CASSYAWGEPQHF.